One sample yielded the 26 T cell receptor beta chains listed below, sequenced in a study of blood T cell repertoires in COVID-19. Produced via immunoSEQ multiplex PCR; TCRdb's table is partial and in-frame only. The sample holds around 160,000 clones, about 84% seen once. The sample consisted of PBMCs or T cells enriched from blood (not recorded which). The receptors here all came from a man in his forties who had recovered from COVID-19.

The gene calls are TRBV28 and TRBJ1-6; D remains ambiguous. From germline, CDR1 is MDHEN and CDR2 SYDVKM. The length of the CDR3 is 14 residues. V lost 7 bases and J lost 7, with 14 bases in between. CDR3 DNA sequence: TGTGCCAGCACCAGCGGCGGGGTGAATTCACCCCTCCACTTT. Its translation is CASTSGGVNSPLHF.

The CDR3 DNA is TGCGCCAGCAGCTCCGGGACAGGGACCTATGGCTACACCTTC. This sequence encodes CASSSGTGTYGYTF. The chain joins TRBV5-1 to TRBJ1-2; TRBD1 matches 9 bases. The CDR3 has 14 amino acids. Germline loops: CDR1 SGHRS, CDR2 YFSETQ. V trimming: 3 bases; J trimming: 4 bases; junction bases outside the gene matches: 4.

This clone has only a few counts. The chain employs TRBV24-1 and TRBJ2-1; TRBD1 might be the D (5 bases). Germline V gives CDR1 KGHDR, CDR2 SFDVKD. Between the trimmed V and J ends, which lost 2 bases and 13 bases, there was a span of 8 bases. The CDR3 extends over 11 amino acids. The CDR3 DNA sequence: TGTGCCACCAGTGATTGGCAGGGACAGTTCTTC. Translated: CATSDWQGQFF.

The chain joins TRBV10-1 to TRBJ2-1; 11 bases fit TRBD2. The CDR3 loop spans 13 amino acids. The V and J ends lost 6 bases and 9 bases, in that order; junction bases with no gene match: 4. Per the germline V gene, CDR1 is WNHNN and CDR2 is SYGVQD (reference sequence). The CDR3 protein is CASSTSGGLEQFF. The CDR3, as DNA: TGCGCCAGCAGCACTAGCGGGGGTCTTGAGCAGTTCTTC.

The CDR3 sequence is CASSHRVRYEQYF. The CDR3 coding sequence is TGTGCCAGCAGCCATCGGGTTCGGTACGAGCAGTACTTC. V and J are TRBV3-1 (or the pseudogene TRBV3-2) and TRBJ2-7; D remains ambiguous. V lost 3 bases to trimming and J lost 4 bases, with 10 bases between them. This CDR3 spans 13 amino acids. Germline loops: CDR1 LGHDT, CDR2 YNNKEL (reference sequence).

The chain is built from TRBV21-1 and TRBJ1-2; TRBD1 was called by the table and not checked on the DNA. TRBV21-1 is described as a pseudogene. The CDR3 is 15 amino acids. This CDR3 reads CASSARGQGSYGYTF. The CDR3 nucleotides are TGTGCCAGCAGCGCGCGGGGACAGGGGAGCTATGGCTACACCTTC.

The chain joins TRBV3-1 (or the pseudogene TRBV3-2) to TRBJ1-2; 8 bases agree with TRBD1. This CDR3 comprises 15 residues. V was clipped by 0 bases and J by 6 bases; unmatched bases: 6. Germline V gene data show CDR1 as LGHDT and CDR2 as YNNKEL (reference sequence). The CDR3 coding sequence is TGTGCCAGCAGCCAAGATCCAGGGGGCTCTAATGGCTACACCTTC. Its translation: CASSQDPGGSNGYTF.

The CDR3 protein is CASRILTGGSGNTIYF. The CDR3 DNA follows: TGTGCCAGTAGAATTCTTACAGGGGGCAGTGGAAACACCATATATTTT. This rearrangement joins TRBV19 to TRBJ1-3; 9 bases align to TRBD1. With V trimmed by 6 bases and J by 3 bases, 9 bases remained unmatched. Germline V gene data show CDR1 as LNHDA and CDR2 as SQIVND (reference sequence). This CDR3 is built from 16 residues.

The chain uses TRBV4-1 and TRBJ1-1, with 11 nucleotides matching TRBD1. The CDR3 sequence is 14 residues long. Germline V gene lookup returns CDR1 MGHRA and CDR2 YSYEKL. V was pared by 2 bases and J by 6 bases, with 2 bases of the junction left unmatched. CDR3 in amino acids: CASSQMGQGAEAFF. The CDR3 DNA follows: TGCGCCAGCAGCCAAATGGGACAGGGGGCTGAAGCTTTCTTT.

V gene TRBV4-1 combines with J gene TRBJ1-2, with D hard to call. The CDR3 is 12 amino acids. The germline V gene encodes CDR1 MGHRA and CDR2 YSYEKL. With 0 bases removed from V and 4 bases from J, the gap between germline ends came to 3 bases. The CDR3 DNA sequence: TGCGCCAGCAGCCAAGACCTCTATGGCTACACCTTC. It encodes CASSQDLYGYTF.

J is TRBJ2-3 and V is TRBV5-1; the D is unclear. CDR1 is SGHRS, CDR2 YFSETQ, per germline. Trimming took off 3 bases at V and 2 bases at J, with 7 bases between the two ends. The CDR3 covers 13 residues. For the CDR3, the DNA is TGCGCCAGCAGCTCCGTGGCCACAGATACGCAGTATTTT. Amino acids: CASSSVATDTQYF.

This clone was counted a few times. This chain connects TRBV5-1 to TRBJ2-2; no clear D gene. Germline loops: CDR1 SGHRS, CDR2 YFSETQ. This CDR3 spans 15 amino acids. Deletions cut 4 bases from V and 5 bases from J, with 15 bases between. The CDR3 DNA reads TGCGCCAGCAGCCCAGCCGGAGCCGGGACCGGGGAGCTGTTTTTT. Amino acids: CASSPAGAGTGELFF. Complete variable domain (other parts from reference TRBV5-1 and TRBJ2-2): KAGVTQTPRYLIKTRGQQVTLSCSPISGHRSVSWYQQTPGQGLQFLFEYFSETQRNKGNFPGRFSGRQFSNSRSEMNVSTLELGDSALYLCASSPAGAGTGELFFGEGSRLTVL.

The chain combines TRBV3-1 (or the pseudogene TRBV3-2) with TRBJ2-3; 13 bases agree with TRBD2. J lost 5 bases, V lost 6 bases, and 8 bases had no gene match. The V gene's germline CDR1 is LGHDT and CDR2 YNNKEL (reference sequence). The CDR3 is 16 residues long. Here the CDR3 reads CASRPTSGGQGDTQYF. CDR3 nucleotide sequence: TGTGCCAGCAGGCCGACTAGCGGGGGGCAGGGAGATACGCAGTATTTT.

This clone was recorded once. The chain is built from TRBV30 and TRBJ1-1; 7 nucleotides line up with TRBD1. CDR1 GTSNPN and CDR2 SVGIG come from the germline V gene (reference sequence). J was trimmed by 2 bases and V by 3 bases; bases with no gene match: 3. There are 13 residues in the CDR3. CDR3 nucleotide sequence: TGTGCCTGGAGGTACAGGGGAAACACTGAAGCTTTCTTT. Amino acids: CAWRYRGNTEAFF. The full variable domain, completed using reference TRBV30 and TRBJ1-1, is SQTIHQWPATLVQPVGSPLSLECTVEGTSNPNLYWYRQAAGRGLQLLFYSVGIGQISSEVPQNLSASRPQDRQFILSSKKLLLSDSGFYLCAWRYRGNTEAFFGQGTRLTVV.

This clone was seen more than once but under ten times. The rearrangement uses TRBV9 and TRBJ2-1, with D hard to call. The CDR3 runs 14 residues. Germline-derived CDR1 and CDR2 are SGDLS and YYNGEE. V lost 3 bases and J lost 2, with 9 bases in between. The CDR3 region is CASSASEPYNEQFF. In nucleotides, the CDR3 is TGTGCCAGCAGCGCGAGCGAACCCTACAATGAGCAGTTCTTC.

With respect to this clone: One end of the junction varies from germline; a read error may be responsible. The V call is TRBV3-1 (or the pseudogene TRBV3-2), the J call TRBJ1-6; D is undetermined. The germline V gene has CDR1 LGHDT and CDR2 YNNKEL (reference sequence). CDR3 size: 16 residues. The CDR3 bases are TGTGCCAGCAGCCAAGGTTCGAGGCAGAAATCTTCACCCTTCCACTTT. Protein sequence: CASSQGSRQKSSPFHF.

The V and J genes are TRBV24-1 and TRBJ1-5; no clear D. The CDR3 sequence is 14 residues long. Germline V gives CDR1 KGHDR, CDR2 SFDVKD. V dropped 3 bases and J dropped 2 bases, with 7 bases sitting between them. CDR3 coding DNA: TGTGCCACCAGTGATCCTCAGGGCAATCAGCCCCAGCATTTT. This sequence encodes CATSDPQGNQPQHF.

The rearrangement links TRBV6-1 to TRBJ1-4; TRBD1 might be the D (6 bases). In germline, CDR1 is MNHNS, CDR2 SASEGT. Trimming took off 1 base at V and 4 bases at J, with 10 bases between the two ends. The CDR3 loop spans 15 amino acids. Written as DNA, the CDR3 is TGTGCCAGCAGTGAAGGGACAGCTCATAATGAAAAACTGTTTTTT. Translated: CASSEGTAHNEKLFF.

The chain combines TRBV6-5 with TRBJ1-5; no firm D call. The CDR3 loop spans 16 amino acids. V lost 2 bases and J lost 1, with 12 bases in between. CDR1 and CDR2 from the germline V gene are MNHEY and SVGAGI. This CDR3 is CASSYRTPGSNQPQHF. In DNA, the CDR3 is TGTGCCAGCAGTTACCGCACGCCGGGAAGCAATCAGCCCCAGCATTTT.

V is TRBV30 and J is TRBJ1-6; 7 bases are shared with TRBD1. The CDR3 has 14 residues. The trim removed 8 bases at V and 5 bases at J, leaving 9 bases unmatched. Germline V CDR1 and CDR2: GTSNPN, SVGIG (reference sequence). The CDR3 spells CAGNRDRNNSPLHF. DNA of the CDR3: TGTGCCGGCAACCGGGACAGAAATAATTCACCCCTCCACTTT.

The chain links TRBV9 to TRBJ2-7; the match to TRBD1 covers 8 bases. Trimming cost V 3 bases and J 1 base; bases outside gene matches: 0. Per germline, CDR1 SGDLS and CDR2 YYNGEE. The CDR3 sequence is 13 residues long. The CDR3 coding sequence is TGTGCCAGCAGCGGGACAGGGTCCTACGAGCAGTACTTC. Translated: CASSGTGSYEQYF.

The CDR3 DNA is TGTGCCAGCAGCCAACTCCTGCCCCCTCCGGGGGGATCTCAAGAGACCCAGTACTTC. It is translated as CASSQLLPPPGGSQETQYF. The rearrangement uses TRBV3-1 (or the pseudogene TRBV3-2) and TRBJ2-5; 7 bases agree with TRBD2. J lost 2 bases, V lost 2 bases, and 17 bases had no gene match. The CDR3 consists of 19 residues. The germline V gene has CDR1 LGHDT and CDR2 YNNKEL (reference sequence).

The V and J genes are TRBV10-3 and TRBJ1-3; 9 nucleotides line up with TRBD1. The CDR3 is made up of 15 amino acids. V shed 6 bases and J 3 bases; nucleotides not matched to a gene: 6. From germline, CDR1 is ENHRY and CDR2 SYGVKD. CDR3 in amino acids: CAIREDRGLGNTIYF. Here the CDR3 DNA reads TGTGCCATCAGGGAGGACAGGGGACTTGGAAACACCATATATTTT.

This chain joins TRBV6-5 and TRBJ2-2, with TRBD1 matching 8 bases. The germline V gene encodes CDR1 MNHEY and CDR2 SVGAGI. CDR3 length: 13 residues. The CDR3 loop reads CATSGGKVGELFF. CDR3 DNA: TGTGCAACATCAGGGGGCAAGGTCGGGGAGCTGTTTTTT.

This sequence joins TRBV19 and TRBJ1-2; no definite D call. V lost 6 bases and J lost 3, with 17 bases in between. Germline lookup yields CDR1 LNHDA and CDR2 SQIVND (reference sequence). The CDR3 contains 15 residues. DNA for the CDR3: TGTGCCAGTAGCCTCTGGGGAGGGAAGGACTATGGCTACACCTTC. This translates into CASSLWGGKDYGYTF.

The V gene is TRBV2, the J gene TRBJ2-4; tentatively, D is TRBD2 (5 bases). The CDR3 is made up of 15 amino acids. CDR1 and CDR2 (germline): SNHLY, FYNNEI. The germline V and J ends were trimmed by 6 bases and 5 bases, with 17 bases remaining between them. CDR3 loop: CASRPLDNGENIQYF. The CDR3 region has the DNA TGTGCCAGCAGGCCACTAGATAATGGGGAAAACATTCAGTACTTC. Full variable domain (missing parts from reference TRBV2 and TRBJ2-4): EPEVTQTPSHQVTQMGQEVILRCVPISNHLYFYWYRQILGQKVEFLVSFYNNEISEKSEIFDDQFSVERPDGSNFTLKIRSTKLEDSAMYFCASRPLDNGENIQYFGAGTRLSVL.